What follows are 32 T cell receptor beta chains derived from one specimen sequenced in a study of shared clonotypes between healthy human individuals. Produced via immunoSEQ multiplex PCR; TCRdb's table is partial and in-frame only. Found here are about 2,200,000 clones, 93% of them singletons; the top ten hold about 1.8%. Positively selected for CCR7, the CD45RO-negative cells used as naive CD8 cells excluded terminally differentiated effector memory CD45RA+ cells. Material for sequencing was naive CD8+ T cells from PBMCs. The receptor source for this set is a man younger than 35 in good health. Some clones in this sample may be carry-over from other donors' samples.

V and J are TRBV5-6 and TRBJ2-2, with 12 bases matching TRBD2. The trim removed 0 bases at V and 7 bases at J, leaving 4 bases unmatched. CDR1 SGHDT and CDR2 YYEEEE come from the germline V gene. The CDR3 sequence is 16 residues long. CDR3 bases: TGTGCCAGCAGCTTGGCGCTAGCGGGAGGGGTCGGGGAGCTGTTTTTT. It specifies CASSLALAGGVGELFF.

This chain uses TRBV2 with TRBJ2-1; the match to TRBD2 covers 10 bases. After removal of 4 bases from V and 4 bases from J, the junction contained 1 base not matched to a gene. CDR1 and CDR2 from the germline V gene are SNHLY and FYNNEI. The CDR3 runs to 14 residues. The CDR3 loop is CASSGLAGYNEQFF. In DNA, the CDR3 is TGTGCCAGCAGTGGACTAGCGGGTTACAATGAGCAGTTCTTC.

Points on this clone: The sample holds other DNA sequences that translate to the same CDR3. The chain recombines TRBV27 with TRBJ2-2; no clear D. CDR1 MNHEY and CDR2 SMNVEV come from the germline V gene (reference sequence). With 5 bases removed from V and 2 bases from J, the gap between germline ends came to 3 bases. The CDR3 sequence is 12 residues long. The CDR3 reads CASSTNTGELFF. CDR3 nucleotides: TGTGCCAGCAGTACTAACACCGGGGAGCTGTTTTTT.

V and J are TRBV4-2 and TRBJ1-5, with D hard to call. Germline assignment: CDR1 LGHNA and CDR2 YNFKEQ. V was trimmed by 0 bases and J by 0 bases, leaving 12 bases between them. CDR3 size: 17 residues. The CDR3 DNA reads as TGTGCCAGCAGCCAAGATACCAGGCTTTATAGCAATCAGCCCCAGCATTTT. This translates into CASSQDTRLYSNQPQHF.

This clone was seen only once. The V gene is TRBV19, the J gene TRBJ1-5, with D perhaps matching TRBD1 (5 bases). The CDR3 runs 16 residues. V was clipped by 0 bases and J by 3 bases, with 12 bases between them. Germline V gene data show CDR1 as LNHDA and CDR2 as SQIVND (reference sequence). The CDR3 DNA reads TGTGCCAGTAGTATAGAAAGGAGGGGCTCCAATCAGCCCCAGCATTTT. Translation gives CASSIERRGSNQPQHF.

V and J are TRBV28 and TRBJ2-1; D ambiguous. V lost 3 bases and J 5 bases, leaving 8 bases between the germline ends. Germline-derived CDR1 and CDR2 are MDHEN and SYDVKM. The CDR3 spans 13 residues. This CDR3 reads CASSLYRNNEQFF. The DNA for the CDR3 is TGTGCCAGCAGTTTGTACCGCAACAATGAGCAGTTCTTC.

The chain recombines TRBV7-9 with TRBJ2-7; 7 bases fit TRBD1. J lost 5 bases, V lost 6 bases, and 7 bases had no gene match. This CDR3 spans 13 amino acids. Germline V lookup: CDR1 SEHNR, CDR2 FQNEAQ (reference sequence). DNA for the CDR3: TGTGCCAGCAGACCCACAGGGGACGACGAGCAGTACTTC. This codes for CASRPTGDDEQYF.

The gene calls are TRBV4-2 and TRBJ2-7, with 10 bases fitting TRBD2. The V gene's germline CDR1 is LGHNA and CDR2 YNFKEQ. The J segment lost 0 bases and the V segment lost 3 bases, leaving 8 bases of the junction unmatched. The CDR3 contains 17 residues. The CDR3 loop reads CASSHVTGLASSYEQYF. The CDR3 DNA is TGTGCCAGCAGCCATGTTACGGGACTAGCGAGCTCCTACGAGCAGTACTTC.

This clone was observed once. This chain connects TRBV27 to TRBJ2-7; 8 bases map to TRBD2. Trimming removed 4 bases from V and 6 bases from J; junction bases left unmatched: 11. The CDR3 has 15 amino acids. Germline values: CDR1 MNHEY, CDR2 SMNVEV (reference sequence). The CDR3, as DNA: TGTGCCAGCAGTTGGTCAGCGGGAGTCTCATCCGAGCAGTACTTC. Residues: CASSWSAGVSSEQYF.

In its sample, this clone was seen once. The chain's CDR3 is CAARPGGGEQYF. The CDR3, as DNA: TGTGCCGCACGGCCAGGGGGAGGCGAGCAGTACTTC. This chain joins TRBV27 and TRBJ2-7; D may be TRBD1 (7 bases). V shed 11 bases and J shed 6 bases, with 17 bases lying between them. The CDR3 spans 12 residues. From germline, CDR1 is MNHEY and CDR2 SMNVEV (reference sequence).

This chain joins TRBV5-1 and TRBJ1-2; 7 bases fit TRBD1. V lost 4 bases and J lost 4; bases outside the gene matches: 13. The CDR3 totals 16 residues. The germline CDR1 and CDR2 sequences are SGHRS and YFSETQ. CDR3 region: CASSPGQSFRFYGYTF. The CDR3 DNA reads as TGCGCCAGCAGCCCGGGACAGAGCTTTCGATTCTATGGCTACACCTTC.

DNA of the CDR3: TGTGCCAGCAGCGCGATCGAAGGGGTTTTCCATGAAAAACTGTTTTTT. As protein: CASSAIEGVFHEKLFF. The V and J genes are TRBV21-1 and TRBJ1-4; the table's D call of TRBD1 was not tested on the DNA. TRBV21-1 is a listed pseudogene. CDR3 length equals 16 residues.

CDR3 loop: CASSSLIQRSDTQYF. For the CDR3, the DNA is TGTGCCAGCAGCTCCCTTATCCAGCGCTCAGATACGCAGTATTTT. This chain connects TRBV7-2 to TRBJ2-3; no reliable D call. Trimming removed 4 bases at V and 4 bases at J, with 15 bases between. Germline loops: CDR1 SGHTA, CDR2 FQGNSA. This CDR3 spans 15 amino acids.

Notes on this clone: The same CDR3 arises from other DNA sequences in this sample as well. The CDR3: CASSGTGVSYEQYF. CDR3 nucleotides: TGTGCCAGTAGCGGGACAGGGGTGTCCTACGAGCAGTACTTC. The chain has TRBV19 and TRBJ2-7; 10 nucleotides line up with TRBD1. There are 14 residues in the CDR3. Germline V lookup: CDR1 LNHDA, CDR2 SQIVND (reference sequence). With 6 bases clipped from V and 1 base from J, the junction kept 3 bases outside the gene matches.

The V call is TRBV4-1, the J call TRBJ2-1; 16 nucleotides agree with TRBD2. The CDR3 is 18 residues long. Trimming removed 11 bases from V and 2 bases from J; junction bases left unmatched: 12. CDR1 and CDR2 (germline): MGHRA, YSYEKL. The CDR3 reads CASAGLAGGPKPYNEQFF. The CDR3 DNA is TGCGCCTCCGCGGGACTAGCGGGAGGGCCAAAACCCTACAATGAGCAGTTCTTC.

This clone is a singleton in its sample. The rearrangement links TRBV4-2 to TRBJ2-7; 14 nucleotides align to TRBD2. Germline CDR1 reads LGHNA; CDR2 reads YNFKEQ. This CDR3 comprises 14 residues. With V trimmed by 4 bases and J by 5 bases, 1 base remained unmatched. The CDR3 DNA is TGTGCCAGCAGCCGGGGACTAGCGGGGGACGAGCAGTACTTC. Its protein product is CASSRGLAGDEQYF.

The V call is TRBV5-1, the J call TRBJ2-7; the match to TRBD2 covers 8 bases. Per the germline V gene, CDR1 is SGHRS and CDR2 is YFSETQ. V dropped 1 base and J dropped 2; count of bases not matched to a gene: 2. The CDR3 runs 14 residues. The CDR3 region has the DNA TGCGCCAGCAGCTTGACTAGCGGAGCCTACGAGCAGTACTTC. Translating it yields CASSLTSGAYEQYF.

This clone was seen only a few times. The CDR3 region has the DNA TGCGCCAGCAGCCCTGGGGACAGTTTGAACACTGAAGCTTTCTTT. Amino acids: CASSPGDSLNTEAFF. The chain combines TRBV4-3 with TRBJ1-1; the match to TRBD1 covers 7 bases. This CDR3 has 15 residues. Germline CDR1 and CDR2: LGHNA and YSLEER. V gave up 4 bases and J gave up 0 bases; unmatched junction bases: 5.

The rearrangement links TRBV29-1 to TRBJ2-1; 9 bases are a match to TRBD2. The CDR3 runs to 19 residues. Trimming at V came to 3 bases and at J to 3 bases, leaving 18 bases not matched to a gene. Germline V gives CDR1 SQVTM, CDR2 ANQGSEA. The CDR3 here is CSVDGIAGETYQGYNEQFF. The CDR3 coding sequence is TGCAGCGTTGATGGTATAGCGGGAGAGACCTACCAGGGCTACAATGAGCAGTTCTTC.

Remarks on this clone: The identical CDR3 is also encoded by other nucleotide sequences in the sample. V usage is TRBV19 and J usage is TRBJ2-7; 10 nucleotides line up with TRBD2. Germline V gene lookup returns CDR1 LNHDA and CDR2 SQIVND (reference sequence). CDR3 length: 15 residues. V shed 4 bases, J shed 0 bases, and the junction held 3 bases outside the gene matches. The CDR3 nucleotides are TGTGCCAGTAGTACTTTAGCGGGGGGCTCCTACGAGCAGTACTTC. It is translated as CASSTLAGGSYEQYF.

The V call is TRBV19, the J call TRBJ1-5, with 7 bases lining up with TRBD1. The CDR3 has 15 amino acids. CDR1 and CDR2 (germline): LNHDA, SQIVND (reference sequence). J was trimmed by 3 bases and V by 2 bases; bases with no gene match: 4. The CDR3 loop is CASSIRDRHNQPQHF. CDR3 sequence (DNA): TGTGCCAGTAGTATAAGGGACAGACACAATCAGCCCCAGCATTTT.

This clone appeared a single time. The chain combines TRBV29-1 with TRBJ1-1; D unclear. Germline V lookup: CDR1 SQVTM, CDR2 ANQGSEA. This CDR3 is 12 amino acids long. The V end lost 4 bases, the J end lost 7 bases, and 13 bases lay between the germline ends. Written as DNA, the CDR3 is TGCAGCGTTGGCGCCATGAGGGTTGAAGCTTTCTTT. Amino acid sequence: CSVGAMRVEAFF.

The chain couples TRBV5-1 to TRBJ2-1, with D maybe TRBD2 (5 bases). Per germline, CDR1 SGHRS and CDR2 YFSETQ. CDR3 size: 17 residues. Trimming took 0 bases from V and 0 from J, leaving 13 bases between them. The CDR3 loop reads CASSLVSLGSSYNEQFF. CDR3 coding DNA: TGCGCCAGCAGCTTGGTCAGCTTGGGGAGCTCCTACAATGAGCAGTTCTTC.

The gene calls are TRBV11-2 and TRBJ2-1; D unresolved. Germline V gene data show CDR1 as SGHAT and CDR2 as FQNNGV. Trimming pared 1 base from V and 3 bases from J, leaving 16 bases between. The CDR3 contains 17 residues. The CDR3 DNA follows: TGTGCCAGCAGCTTAGGCAGCCTTAGGAGTCACTACAATGAGCAGTTCTTC. This gives the protein CASSLGSLRSHYNEQFF.

This rearrangement joins TRBV11-1 to TRBJ1-2, with a tentative D call TRBD1 (5 bases). V gave up 5 bases and J gave up 2 bases, with 9 bases separating them. From germline, CDR1 is SGHAT and CDR2 FQDESV (reference sequence). The CDR3 totals 13 residues. The CDR3 region is CASSIRQNYGYTF. DNA of the CDR3: TGTGCCAGCAGCATAAGACAGAACTATGGCTACACCTTC.

The chain recombines TRBV11-2 with TRBJ1-2; no firm D call. Germline-derived CDR1 and CDR2 are SGHAT and FQNNGV. The CDR3 has 17 amino acids. The V gene lost 5 bases and the J gene lost 3 bases, with 22 bases spanning the gap. CDR3 in DNA: TGTGCCAGCAGCCCGAGGAATTGGGAATCTCGGGACTATGGCTACACCTTC. Its protein is CASSPRNWESRDYGYTF.

The gene calls are TRBV28 and TRBJ1-2; tentatively, D is TRBD1 (5 bases). V lost 6 bases and J 4 bases, leaving 18 bases between the germline ends. The length of the CDR3 is 15 residues. Germline lookup yields CDR1 MDHEN and CDR2 SYDVKM. Here the CDR3 reads CASSPQPTDAYGYTF. CDR3 nucleotides: TGTGCCAGCAGCCCACAACCGACAGACGCCTATGGCTACACCTTC.

Here the CDR3 reads CASSRSTDTQYF. CDR3 sequence (DNA): TGTGCCAGCAGCCGGAGCACAGATACGCAGTATTTT. The rearrangement uses TRBV7-8 and TRBJ2-3, with D uncertain. Trimming took 5 bases from V and 0 from J, leaving 3 bases between them. The CDR3 is 12 residues long. The germline gives CDR1 SGHVS, CDR2 FQNEAQ.

The chain couples TRBV19 to TRBJ2-7, with 8 bases that match TRBD1. Germline loops: CDR1 LNHDA, CDR2 SQIVND (reference sequence). The CDR3 has 14 residues. Losses at the gene ends were 4 bases for V and 4 bases for J; bases not matched to a gene: 6. CDR3 loop: CASSSRGTGYEQYF. The CDR3 coding sequence is TGTGCCAGTAGTAGTCGAGGGACAGGATACGAGCAGTACTTC.

The CDR3 protein is CASSPGIRGLSAEQYF. The CDR3 bases are TGTGCCAGCAGCCCTGGGATCAGGGGCCTATCAGCCGAGCAGTACTTC. The chain has TRBV5-8 and TRBJ2-7, with TRBD1 as a possible D gene (6 bases). This CDR3 contains 16 residues. The V gene lost 4 bases and the J gene lost 6 bases, with 23 bases spanning the gap. The germline V gene encodes CDR1 SGHTS and CDR2 YDEGEE.

The rearrangement links TRBV4-2 to TRBJ1-1, with 8 bases matching TRBD1. V shed 2 bases, J shed 4 bases, and the junction held 6 bases outside the gene matches. Looked up from germline, CDR1 is LGHNA and CDR2 is YNFKEQ. The CDR3 is 15 residues long. The DNA of the CDR3 is TGTGCCAGCAGCCAATCAGGGGGCAGGGTCACTGAAGCTTTCTTT. Translating it yields CASSQSGGRVTEAFF.

The DNA of the CDR3 is TGTGCCAGCAGCCCCCATAGGCGGGCGAACACCGGGGAGCTGTTTTTT. This encodes CASSPHRRANTGELFF. The rearrangement links TRBV9 to TRBJ2-2; a weak D match, TRBD2 (5 bases). In germline, CDR1 is SGDLS, CDR2 YYNGEE. V gave up 4 bases and J gave up 0 bases, with 13 bases separating them. This CDR3 has 16 residues.